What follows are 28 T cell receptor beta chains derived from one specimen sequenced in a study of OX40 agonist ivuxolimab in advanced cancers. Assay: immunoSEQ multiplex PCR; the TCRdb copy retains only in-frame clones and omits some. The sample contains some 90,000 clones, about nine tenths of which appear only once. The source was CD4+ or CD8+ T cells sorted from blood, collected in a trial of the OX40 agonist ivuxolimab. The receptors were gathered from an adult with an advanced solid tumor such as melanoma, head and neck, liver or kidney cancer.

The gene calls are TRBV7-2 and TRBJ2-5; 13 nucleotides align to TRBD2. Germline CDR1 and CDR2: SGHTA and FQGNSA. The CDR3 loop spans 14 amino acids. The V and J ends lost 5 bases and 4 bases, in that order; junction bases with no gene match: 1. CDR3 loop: CASSTSGGGETQYF. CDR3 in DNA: TGTGCCAGCAGCACTAGCGGGGGGGGAGAGACCCAGTACTTC.

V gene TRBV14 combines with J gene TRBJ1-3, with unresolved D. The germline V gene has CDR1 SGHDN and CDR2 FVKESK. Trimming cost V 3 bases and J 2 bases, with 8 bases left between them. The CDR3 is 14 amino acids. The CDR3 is CASSHFTAGNTIYF. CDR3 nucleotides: TGTGCCAGCAGCCATTTCACAGCTGGAAACACCATATATTTT.

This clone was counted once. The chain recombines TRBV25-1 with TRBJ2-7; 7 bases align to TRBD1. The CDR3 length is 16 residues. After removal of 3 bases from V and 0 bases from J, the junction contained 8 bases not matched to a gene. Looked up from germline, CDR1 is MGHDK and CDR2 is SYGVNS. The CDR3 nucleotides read TGTGCCAGCAGTGACTCCTACTCAGGGGGCTCCTACGAGCAGTACTTC. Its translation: CASSDSYSGGSYEQYF.

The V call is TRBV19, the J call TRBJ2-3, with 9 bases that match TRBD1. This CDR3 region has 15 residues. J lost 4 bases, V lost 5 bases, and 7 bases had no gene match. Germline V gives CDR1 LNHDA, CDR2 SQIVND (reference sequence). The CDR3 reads CASSAWTGDPDTQYF. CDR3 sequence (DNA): TGTGCCAGTAGTGCCTGGACAGGGGACCCAGATACGCAGTATTTT.

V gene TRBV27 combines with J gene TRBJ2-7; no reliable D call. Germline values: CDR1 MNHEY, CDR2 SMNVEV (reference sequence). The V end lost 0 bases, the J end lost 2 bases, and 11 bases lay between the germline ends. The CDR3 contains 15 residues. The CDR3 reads CASSLSIPLAYEQYF. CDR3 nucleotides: TGTGCCAGCAGTTTATCGATCCCTCTTGCCTACGAGCAGTACTTC.

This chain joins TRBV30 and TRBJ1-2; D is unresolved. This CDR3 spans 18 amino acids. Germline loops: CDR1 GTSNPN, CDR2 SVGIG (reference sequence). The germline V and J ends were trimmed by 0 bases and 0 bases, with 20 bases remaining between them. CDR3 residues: CAWSVKGRKPLANYGYTF. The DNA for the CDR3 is TGTGCCTGGAGTGTTAAGGGAAGAAAGCCGTTAGCTAACTATGGCTACACCTTC.

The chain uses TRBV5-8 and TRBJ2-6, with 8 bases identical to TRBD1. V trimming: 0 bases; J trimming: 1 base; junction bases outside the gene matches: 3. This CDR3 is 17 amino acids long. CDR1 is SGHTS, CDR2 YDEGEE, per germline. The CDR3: CASSLGQGTSGANVLTF. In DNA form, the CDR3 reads TGTGCCAGCAGCTTGGGACAGGGGACATCTGGGGCCAACGTCCTGACTTTC.

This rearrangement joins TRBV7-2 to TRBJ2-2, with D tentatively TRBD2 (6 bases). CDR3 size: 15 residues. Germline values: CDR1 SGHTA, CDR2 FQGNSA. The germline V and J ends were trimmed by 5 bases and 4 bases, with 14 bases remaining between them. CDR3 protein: CASSGGLLGTGELFF. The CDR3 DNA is TGTGCCAGCAGCGGGGGACTCCTAGGCACCGGGGAGCTGTTTTTT.

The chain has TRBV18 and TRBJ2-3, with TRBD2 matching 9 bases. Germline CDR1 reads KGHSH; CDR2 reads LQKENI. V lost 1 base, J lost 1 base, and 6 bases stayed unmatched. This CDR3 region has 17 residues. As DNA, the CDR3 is TGTGCCAGCTCACCACTAGGCCTAGCGGGGCGCACAGATACGCAGTATTTT. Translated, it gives CASSPLGLAGRTDTQYF.

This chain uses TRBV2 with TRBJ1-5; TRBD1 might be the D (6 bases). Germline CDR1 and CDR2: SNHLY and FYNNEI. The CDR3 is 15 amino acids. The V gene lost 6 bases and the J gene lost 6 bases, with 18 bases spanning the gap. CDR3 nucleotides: TGTGCCAGCAGACCAGGGGTTTGGGGGGGTCAGCCCCAGCATTTT. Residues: CASRPGVWGGQPQHF.

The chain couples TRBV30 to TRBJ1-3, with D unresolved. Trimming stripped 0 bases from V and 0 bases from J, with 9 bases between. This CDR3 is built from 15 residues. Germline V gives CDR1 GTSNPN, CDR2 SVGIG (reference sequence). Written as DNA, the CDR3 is TGTGCCTGGAGTGTAATGGGCTCCTCTGGAAACACCATATATTTT. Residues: CAWSVMGSSGNTIYF.

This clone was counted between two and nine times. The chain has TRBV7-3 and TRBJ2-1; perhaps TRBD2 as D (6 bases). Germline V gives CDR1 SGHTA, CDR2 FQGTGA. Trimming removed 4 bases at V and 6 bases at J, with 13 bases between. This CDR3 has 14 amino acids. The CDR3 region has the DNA TGTGCCAGCAGCTCTTCCTCCGGGAGCAATGAGCAGTTCTTC. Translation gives CASSSSSGSNEQFF.

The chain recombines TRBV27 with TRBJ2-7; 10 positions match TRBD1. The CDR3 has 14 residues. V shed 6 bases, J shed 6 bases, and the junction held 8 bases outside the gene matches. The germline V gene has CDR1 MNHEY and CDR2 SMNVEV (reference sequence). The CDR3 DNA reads TGTGCCAGCAGCCCCGGGACAGGGGTTAGCGAGCAGTACTTC. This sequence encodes CASSPGTGVSEQYF.

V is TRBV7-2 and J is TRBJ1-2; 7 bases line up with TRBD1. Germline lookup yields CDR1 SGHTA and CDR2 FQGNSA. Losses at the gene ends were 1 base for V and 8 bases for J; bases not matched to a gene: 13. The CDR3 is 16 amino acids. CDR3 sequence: CASSLDSGTVYGGYTF. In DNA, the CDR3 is TGTGCCAGCAGCTTAGACTCCGGGACAGTCTATGGGGGCTACACCTTC.

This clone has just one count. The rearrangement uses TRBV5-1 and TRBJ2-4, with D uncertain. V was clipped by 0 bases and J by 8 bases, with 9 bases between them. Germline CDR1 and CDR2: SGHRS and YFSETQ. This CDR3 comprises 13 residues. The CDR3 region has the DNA TGCGCCAGCAGCTTGGTCCAGCGTGACATTCAGTACTTC. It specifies CASSLVQRDIQYF. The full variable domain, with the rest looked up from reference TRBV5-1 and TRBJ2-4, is KAGVTQTPRYLIKTRGQQVTLSCSPISGHRSVSWYQQTPGQGLQFLFEYFSETQRNKGNFPGRFSGRQFSNSRSEMNVSTLELGDSALYLCASSLVQRDIQYFGAGTRLSVL.

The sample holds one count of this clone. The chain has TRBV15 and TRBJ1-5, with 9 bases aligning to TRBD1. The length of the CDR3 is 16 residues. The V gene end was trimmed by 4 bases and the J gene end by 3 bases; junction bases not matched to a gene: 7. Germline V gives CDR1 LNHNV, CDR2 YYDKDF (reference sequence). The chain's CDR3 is CATSTFGQGNNQPQHF. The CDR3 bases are TGTGCCACCAGCACCTTTGGACAGGGGAACAATCAGCCCCAGCATTTT.

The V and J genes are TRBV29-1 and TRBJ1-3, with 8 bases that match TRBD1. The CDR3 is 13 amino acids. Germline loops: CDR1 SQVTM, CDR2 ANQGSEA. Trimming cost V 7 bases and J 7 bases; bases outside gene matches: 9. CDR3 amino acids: CSAEAGGENTIYF. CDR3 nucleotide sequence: TGCAGCGCCGAGGCAGGGGGCGAGAACACCATATATTTT. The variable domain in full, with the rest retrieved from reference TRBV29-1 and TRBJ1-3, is SAVISQKPSRDICQRGTSLTIQCQVDSQVTMMFWYRQQPGQSLTLIATANQGSEATYESGFVIDKFPISRPNLTFSTLTVSNMSPEDSSIYLCSAEAGGENTIYFGEGSWLTVV.

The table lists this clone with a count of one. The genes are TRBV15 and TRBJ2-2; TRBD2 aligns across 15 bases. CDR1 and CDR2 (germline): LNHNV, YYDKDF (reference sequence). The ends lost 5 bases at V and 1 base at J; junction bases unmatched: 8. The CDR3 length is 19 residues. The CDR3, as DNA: TGTGCCACCAGCCCCCCTTTGGGACTAGCGGGGGGGAACACCGGGGAGCTGTTTTTT. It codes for CATSPPLGLAGGNTGELFF.

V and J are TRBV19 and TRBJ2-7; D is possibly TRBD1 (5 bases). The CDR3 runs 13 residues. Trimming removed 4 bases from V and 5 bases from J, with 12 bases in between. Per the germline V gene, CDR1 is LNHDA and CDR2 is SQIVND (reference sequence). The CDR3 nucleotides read TGTGCCAGTAGTACTAACAGGTTTAACGAGCAGTACTTC. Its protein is CASSTNRFNEQYF.

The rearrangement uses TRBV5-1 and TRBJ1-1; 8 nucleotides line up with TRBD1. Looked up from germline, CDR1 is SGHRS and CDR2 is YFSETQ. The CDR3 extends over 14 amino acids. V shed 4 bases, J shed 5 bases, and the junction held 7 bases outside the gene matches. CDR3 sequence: CASSHGQGPTEAFF. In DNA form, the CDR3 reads TGCGCCAGCAGCCACGGACAGGGCCCTACTGAAGCTTTCTTT.

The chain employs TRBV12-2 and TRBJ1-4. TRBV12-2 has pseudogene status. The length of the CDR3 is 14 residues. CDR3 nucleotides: TGTGCAAGTCGCTTAGTTGCAACTAATGAAAAACTGTTTTTT. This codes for CASRLVATNEKLFF.

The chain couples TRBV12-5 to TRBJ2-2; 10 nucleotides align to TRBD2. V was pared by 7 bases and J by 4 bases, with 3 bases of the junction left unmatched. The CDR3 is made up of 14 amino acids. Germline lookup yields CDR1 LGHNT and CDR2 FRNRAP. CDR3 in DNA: TGTGCTAGTGCCCCTAGCGGGGGCACCGGGGAGCTGTTTTTT. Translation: CASAPSGGTGELFF.

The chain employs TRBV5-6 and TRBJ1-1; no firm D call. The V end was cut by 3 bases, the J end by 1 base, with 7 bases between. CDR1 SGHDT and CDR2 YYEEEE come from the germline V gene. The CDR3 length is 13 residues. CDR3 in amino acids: CASSSKPNTEAFF. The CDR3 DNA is TGTGCCAGCAGCTCAAAGCCGAACACTGAAGCTTTCTTT.

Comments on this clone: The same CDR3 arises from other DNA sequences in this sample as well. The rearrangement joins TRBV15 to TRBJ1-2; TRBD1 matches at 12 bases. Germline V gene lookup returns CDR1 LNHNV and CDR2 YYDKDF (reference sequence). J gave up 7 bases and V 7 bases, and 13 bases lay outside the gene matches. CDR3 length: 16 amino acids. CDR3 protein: CATKGQGAPRLGGYTF. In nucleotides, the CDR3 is TGTGCCACCAAGGGACAGGGGGCTCCTCGGTTGGGTGGCTACACCTTC.

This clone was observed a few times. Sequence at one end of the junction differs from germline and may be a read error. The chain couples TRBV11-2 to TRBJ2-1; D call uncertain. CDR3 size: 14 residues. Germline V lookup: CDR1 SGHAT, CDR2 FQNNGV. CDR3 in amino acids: CASRLAGANNEQFF. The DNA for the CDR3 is TGTGCCAGCAGATTAGCCGGTGCAAACAATGAGCAGTTCTTC.

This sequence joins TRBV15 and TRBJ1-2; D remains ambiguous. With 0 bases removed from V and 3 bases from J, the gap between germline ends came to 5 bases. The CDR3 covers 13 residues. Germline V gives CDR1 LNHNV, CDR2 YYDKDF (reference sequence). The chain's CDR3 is CATSRDQHYGYTF. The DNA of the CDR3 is TGTGCCACCAGCAGAGATCAACACTATGGCTACACCTTC.

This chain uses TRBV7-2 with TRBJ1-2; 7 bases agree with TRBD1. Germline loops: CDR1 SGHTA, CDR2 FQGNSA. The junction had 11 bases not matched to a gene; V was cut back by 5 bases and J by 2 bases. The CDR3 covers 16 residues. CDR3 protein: CASSPGQEAWNYGYTF. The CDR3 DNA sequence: TGTGCCAGCAGCCCTGGACAGGAAGCTTGGAACTATGGCTACACCTTC.

The CDR3, as DNA: TGTGCCAGCCGAGGGATAACGGGGAACACCGGGGAGCTGTTTTTT. This translates into CASRGITGNTGELFF. This chain joins TRBV2 and TRBJ2-2; tentatively, D is TRBD2 (5 bases). This CDR3 is built from 15 residues. The V end was cut by 8 bases, the J end by 1 base, with 14 bases between. CDR1 is SNHLY and CDR2 is FYNNEI in the germline V gene.